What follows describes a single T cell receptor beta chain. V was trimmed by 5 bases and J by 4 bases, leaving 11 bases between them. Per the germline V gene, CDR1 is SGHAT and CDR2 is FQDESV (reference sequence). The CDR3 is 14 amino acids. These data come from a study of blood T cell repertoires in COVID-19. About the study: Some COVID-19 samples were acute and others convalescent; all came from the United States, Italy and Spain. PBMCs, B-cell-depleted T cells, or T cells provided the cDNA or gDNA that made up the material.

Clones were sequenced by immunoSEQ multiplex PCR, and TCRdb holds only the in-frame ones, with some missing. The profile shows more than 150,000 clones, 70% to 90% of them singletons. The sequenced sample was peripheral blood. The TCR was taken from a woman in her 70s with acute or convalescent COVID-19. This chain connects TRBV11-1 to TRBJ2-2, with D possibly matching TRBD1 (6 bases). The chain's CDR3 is CASSLRGGTGELFF. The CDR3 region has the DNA TGTGCCAGCAGCCTTAGAGGGGGCACCGGGGAGCTGTTTTTT.